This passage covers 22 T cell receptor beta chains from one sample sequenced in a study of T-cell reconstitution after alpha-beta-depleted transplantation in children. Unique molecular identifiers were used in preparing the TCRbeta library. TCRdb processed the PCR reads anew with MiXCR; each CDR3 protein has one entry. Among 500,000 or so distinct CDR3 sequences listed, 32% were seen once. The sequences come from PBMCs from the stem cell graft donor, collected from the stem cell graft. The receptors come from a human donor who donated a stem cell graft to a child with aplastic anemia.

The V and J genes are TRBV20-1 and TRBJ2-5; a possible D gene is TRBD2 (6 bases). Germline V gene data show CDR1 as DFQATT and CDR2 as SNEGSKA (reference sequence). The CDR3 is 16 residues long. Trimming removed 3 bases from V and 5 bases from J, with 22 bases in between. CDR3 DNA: TGCAGTGCTAGCTATGGGGAGGTTCGAATACGGGAGACCCAGTACTTC. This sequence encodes CSASYGEVRIRETQYF.

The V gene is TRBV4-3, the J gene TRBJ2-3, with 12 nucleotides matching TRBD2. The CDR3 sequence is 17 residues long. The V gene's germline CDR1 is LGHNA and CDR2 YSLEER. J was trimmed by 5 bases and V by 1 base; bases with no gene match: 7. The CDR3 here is CASSQVLAGGLEDTQYF. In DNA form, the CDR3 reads TGCGCCAGCAGCCAAGTCCTAGCGGGAGGGCTGGAAGATACGCAGTATTTT.

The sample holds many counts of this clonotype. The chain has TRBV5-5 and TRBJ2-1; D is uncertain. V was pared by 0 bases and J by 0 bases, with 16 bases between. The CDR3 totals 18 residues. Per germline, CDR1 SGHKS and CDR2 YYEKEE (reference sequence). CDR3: CASSLDSAVGFSYNEQFF. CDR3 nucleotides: TGTGCCAGCAGCTTGGACTCCGCAGTGGGTTTCTCCTACAATGAGCAGTTCTTC. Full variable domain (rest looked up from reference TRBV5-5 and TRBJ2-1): DAGVTQSPTHLIKTRGQQVTLRCSPISGHKSVSWYQQVLGQGPQFIFQYYEKEERGRGNFPDRFSARQFPNYSSELNVNALLLGDSALYLCASSLDSAVGFSYNEQFFGPGTRLTVL.

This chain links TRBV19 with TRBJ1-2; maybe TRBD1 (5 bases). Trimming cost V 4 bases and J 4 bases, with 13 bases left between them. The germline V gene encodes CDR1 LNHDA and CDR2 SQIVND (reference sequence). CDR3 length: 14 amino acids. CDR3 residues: CASSKINRIYGYTF. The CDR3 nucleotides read TGTGCCAGTAGTAAAATTAACAGGATCTATGGCTACACCTTC. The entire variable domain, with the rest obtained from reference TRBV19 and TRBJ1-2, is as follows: DGGITQSPKYLFRKEGQNVTLSCEQNLNHDAMYWYRQDPGQGLRLIYYSQIVNDFQKGDIAEGYSVSREKKESFPLTVTSAQKNPTAFYLCASSKINRIYGYTFGSGTRLTVV.

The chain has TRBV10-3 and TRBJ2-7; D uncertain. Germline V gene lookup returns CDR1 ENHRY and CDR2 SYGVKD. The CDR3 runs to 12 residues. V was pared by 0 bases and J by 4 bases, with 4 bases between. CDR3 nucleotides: TGTGCCATCAGTGAGTCGGGTTACGAGCAGTACGTC. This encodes CAISESGYEQYV.

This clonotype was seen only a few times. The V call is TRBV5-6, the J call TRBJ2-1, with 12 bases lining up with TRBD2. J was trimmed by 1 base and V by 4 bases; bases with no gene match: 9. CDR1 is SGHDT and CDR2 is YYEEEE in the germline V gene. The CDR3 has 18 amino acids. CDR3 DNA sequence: TGTGCCAGCAGCACTTCTAGCGGGAGGGCCTATTCCTACAATGAGCAGTTCTTC. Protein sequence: CASSTSSGRAYSYNEQFF.

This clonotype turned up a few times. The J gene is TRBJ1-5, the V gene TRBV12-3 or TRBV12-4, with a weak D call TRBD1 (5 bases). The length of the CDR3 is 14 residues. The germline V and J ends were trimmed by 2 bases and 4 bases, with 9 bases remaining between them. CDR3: CASSLYSGNQPQHF. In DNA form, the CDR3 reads TGTGCCAGCAGTTTATATTCAGGGAATCAGCCCCAGCATTTT.

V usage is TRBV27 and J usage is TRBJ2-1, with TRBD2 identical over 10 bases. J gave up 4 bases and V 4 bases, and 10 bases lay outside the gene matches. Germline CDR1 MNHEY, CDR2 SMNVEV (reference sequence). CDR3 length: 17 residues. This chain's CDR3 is CASSSLSSGRRYNEQFF. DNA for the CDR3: TGTGCCAGCAGTTCTCTATCTAGCGGGAGAAGGTACAATGAGCAGTTCTTC.

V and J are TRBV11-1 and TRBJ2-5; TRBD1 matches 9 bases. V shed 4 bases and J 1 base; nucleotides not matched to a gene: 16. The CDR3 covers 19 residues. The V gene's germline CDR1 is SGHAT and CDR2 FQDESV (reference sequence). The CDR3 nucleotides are TGTGCCAGCAGCTCCCGTATCCCGGGACAGGGACCACGCCAAGAGACCCAGTACTTC. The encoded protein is CASSSRIPGQGPRQETQYF.

CDR3 in amino acids: CASSPGTQNTEAFF. DNA for the CDR3: TGTGCCAGCAGCCCCGGGACACAGAACACTGAAGCTTTCTTT. This sequence joins TRBV27 and TRBJ1-1; a weak D match, TRBD1 (6 bases). Germline V gene lookup returns CDR1 MNHEY and CDR2 SMNVEV (reference sequence). Between the trimmed V and J ends, which lost 6 bases and 1 base, there was a span of 12 bases. CDR3 length: 14 residues.

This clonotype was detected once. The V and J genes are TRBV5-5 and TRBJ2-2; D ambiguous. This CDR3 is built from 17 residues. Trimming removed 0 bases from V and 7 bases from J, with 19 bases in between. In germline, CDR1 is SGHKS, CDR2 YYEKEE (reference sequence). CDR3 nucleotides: TGTGCCAGCAGCTTGGGTGGCGGTTTGGTCGCCGGCGGGGAGCTGTTTTTT. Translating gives CASSLGGGLVAGGELFF. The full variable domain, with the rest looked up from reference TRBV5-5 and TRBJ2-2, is DAGVTQSPTHLIKTRGQQVTLRCSPISGHKSVSWYQQVLGQGPQFIFQYYEKEERGRGNFPDRFSARQFPNYSSELNVNALLLGDSALYLCASSLGGGLVAGGELFFGEGSRLTVL.

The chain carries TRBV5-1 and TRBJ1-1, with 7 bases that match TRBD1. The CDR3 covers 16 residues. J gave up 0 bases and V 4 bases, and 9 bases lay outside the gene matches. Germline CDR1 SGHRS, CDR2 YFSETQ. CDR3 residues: CASSTRQGTMNTEAFF. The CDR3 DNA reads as TGCGCCAGCAGCACCCGACAGGGCACCATGAACACTGAAGCTTTCTTT.

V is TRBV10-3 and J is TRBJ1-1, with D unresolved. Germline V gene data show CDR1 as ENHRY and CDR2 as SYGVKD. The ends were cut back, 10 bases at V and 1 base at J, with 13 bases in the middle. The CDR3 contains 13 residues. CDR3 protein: CATRVSGNTEAFF. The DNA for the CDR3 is TGTGCCACGCGGGTGTCGGGGAACACTGAAGCTTTCTTT.

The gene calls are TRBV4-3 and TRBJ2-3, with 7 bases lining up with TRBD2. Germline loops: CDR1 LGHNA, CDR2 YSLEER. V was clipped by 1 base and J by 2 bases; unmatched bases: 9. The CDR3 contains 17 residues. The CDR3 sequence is CASSQGPAGSPTDTQYF. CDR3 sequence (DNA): TGCGCCAGCAGCCAAGGTCCAGCGGGATCACCCACAGATACGCAGTATTTT.

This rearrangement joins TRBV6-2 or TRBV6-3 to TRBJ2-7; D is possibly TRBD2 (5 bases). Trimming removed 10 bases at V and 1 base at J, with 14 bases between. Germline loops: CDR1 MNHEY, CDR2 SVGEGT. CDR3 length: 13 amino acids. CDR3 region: CATTSSLSYEQYF. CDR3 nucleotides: TGTGCCACCACTAGTTCCCTGTCCTACGAGCAGTACTTC.

The CDR3 here is CASSLDRRYQETQYF. The CDR3 DNA reads as TGTGCCAGCAGCTTAGATAGGCGGTACCAAGAGACCCAGTACTTC. The rearrangement links TRBV7-2 to TRBJ2-5; unclear D gene. The CDR3 has 15 residues. Looked up from germline, CDR1 is SGHTA and CDR2 is FQGNSA. Between the trimmed V and J ends, which lost 1 base and 0 bases, there was a span of 9 bases.

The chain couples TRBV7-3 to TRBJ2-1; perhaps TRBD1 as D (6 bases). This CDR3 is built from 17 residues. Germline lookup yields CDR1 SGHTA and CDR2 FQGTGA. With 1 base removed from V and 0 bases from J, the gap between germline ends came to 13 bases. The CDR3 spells CASSLRGAGVSYNEQFF. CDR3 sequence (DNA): TGTGCCAGCAGCTTAAGAGGGGCAGGGGTCTCCTACAATGAGCAGTTCTTC.

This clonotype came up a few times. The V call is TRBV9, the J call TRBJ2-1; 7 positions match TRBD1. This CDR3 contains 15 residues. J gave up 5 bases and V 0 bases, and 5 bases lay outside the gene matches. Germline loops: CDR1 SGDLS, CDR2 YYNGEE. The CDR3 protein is CASSVEQGNHNEQFF. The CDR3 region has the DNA TGTGCCAGCAGCGTAGAACAGGGGAACCACAATGAGCAGTTCTTC.

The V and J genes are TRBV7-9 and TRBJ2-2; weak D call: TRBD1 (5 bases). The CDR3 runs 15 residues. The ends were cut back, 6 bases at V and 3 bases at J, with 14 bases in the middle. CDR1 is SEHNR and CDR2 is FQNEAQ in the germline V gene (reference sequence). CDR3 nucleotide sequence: TGTGCCAGCAGACCGAAGGGGCGTGACACCGGGGAGCTGTTTTTT. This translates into CASRPKGRDTGELFF.

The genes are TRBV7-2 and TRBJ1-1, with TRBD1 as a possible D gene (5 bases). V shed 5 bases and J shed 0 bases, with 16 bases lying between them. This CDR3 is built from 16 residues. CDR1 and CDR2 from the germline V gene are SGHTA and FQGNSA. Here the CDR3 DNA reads TGTGCCAGCAGCGCGGGGGGGGTCTTCGTGAACACTGAAGCTTTCTTT. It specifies CASSAGGVFVNTEAFF.

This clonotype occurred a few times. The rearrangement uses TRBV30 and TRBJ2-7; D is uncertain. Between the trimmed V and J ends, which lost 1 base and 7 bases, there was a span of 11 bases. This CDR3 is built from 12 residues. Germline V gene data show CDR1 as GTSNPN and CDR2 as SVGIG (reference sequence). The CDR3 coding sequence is TGTGCCTGGAGTGACGGTTCCGCGGAGCAGTACTTC. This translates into CAWSDGSAEQYF.

DNA of the CDR3: TGTGCCAGCAGCCGGGACAGGACCACCTACGAGCAGTACGTC. Translating it yields CASSRDRTTYEQYV. The chain uses TRBV6-1 and TRBJ2-7; 8 bases agree with TRBD1. CDR3 length: 14 residues. Germline lookup yields CDR1 MNHNS and CDR2 SASEGT. Trimming took 6 bases from V and 2 from J; bases not matched to a gene: 6.